This T cell receptor beta chain was identified in a study of human T cells and chemical hapten exposure. Study-wide context: TCR yields per sample varied mostly from small pooled library volume differences. Findings and limits, study-wide: Positively correlated with patch test score were the counts of PT1 expanded TCRs.

The table lists this clonotype with many counts. Antigen unknown. CDR3 size: 10 residues. Germline V gene data show CDR1 as MNHEY and CDR2 as SVGEGT. V lost 8 bases, J lost 3 bases, and 5 bases lay in between. Time point indicated: pre-sensitization, week 0. The treatment: therapeutic diphenylcyclopropenone sensitization with weekly scalp DPC. Blood draws came first, before each patch test. Individual cDNA molecules had unique molecular identifiers attached to them by the library. MiXCR, applied by TCRdb to the RACE reads, yields one record per CDR3 protein. The sample yields 250,000 or so distinct CDR3 sequences, around 7.7% seen once.

The receptor's source is a man aged 18 to 35 with alopecia areata. Some clones in this sample may be carry-over from other donors' samples. The chain couples TRBV6-2 or TRBV6-3 to TRBJ2-7; no clear D gene. The input for sequencing was whole blood, taken in connection with sensitization to the hapten diphenylcyclopropenone (DPC). The CDR3 region is CASGHYEQYV. The CDR3 nucleotides read TGTGCCAGCGGTCACTACGAGCAGTACGTC.